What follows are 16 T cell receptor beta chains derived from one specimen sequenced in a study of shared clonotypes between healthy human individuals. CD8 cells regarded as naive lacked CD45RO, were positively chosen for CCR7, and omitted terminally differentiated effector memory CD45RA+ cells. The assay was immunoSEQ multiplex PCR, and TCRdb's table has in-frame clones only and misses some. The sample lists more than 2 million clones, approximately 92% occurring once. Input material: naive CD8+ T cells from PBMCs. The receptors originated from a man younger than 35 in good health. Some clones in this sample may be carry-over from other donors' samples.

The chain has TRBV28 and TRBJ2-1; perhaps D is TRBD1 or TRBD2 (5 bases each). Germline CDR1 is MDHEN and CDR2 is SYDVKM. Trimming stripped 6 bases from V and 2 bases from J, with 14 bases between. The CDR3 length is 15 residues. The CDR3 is CASSPGPTPYNEQFF. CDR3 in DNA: TGTGCCAGCAGCCCGGGACCCACCCCCTACAATGAGCAGTTCTTC.

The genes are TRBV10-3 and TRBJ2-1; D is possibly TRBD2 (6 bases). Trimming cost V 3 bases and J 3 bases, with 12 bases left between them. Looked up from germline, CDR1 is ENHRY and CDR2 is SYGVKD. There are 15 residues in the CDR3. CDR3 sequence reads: CAISDPTRNYNEQFF. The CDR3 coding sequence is TGTGCCATCAGTGACCCGACTAGGAACTACAATGAGCAGTTCTTC.

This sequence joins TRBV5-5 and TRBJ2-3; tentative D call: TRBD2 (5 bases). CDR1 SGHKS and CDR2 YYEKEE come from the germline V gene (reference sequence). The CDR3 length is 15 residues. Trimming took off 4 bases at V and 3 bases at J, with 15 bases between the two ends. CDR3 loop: CASSTLSGGTDTQYF. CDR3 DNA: TGTGCCAGCAGCACCTTATCAGGAGGAACAGATACGCAGTATTTT. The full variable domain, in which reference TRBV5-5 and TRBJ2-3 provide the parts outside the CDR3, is DAGVTQSPTHLIKTRGQQVTLRCSPISGHKSVSWYQQVLGQGPQFIFQYYEKEERGRGNFPDRFSARQFPNYSSELNVNALLLGDSALYLCASSTLSGGTDTQYFGPGTRLTVL.

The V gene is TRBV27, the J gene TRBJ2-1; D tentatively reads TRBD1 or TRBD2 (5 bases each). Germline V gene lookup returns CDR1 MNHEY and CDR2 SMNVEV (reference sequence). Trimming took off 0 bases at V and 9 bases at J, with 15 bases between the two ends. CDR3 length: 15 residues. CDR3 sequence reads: CASSLSLGARGEQFF. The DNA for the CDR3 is TGTGCCAGCAGTTTATCGTTGGGAGCTAGGGGTGAGCAGTTCTTC.

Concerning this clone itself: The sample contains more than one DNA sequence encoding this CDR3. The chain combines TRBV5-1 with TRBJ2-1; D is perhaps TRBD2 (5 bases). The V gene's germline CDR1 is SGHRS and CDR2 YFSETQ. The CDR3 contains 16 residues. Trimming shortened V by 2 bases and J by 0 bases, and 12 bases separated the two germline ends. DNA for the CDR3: TGCGCCAGCAGCTTTCGCTCGGGGAGCTCCTACAATGAGCAGTTCTTC. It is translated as CASSFRSGSSYNEQFF.

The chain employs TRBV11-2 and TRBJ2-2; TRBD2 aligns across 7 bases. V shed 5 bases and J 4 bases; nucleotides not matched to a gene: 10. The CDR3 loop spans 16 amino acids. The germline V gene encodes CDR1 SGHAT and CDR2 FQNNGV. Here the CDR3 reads CASSPTSIRVTGELFF. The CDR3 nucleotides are TGTGCCAGCAGCCCGACTAGCATTCGTGTCACCGGGGAGCTGTTTTTT. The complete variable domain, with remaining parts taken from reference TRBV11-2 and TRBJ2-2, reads EAGVAQSPRYKIIEKRQSVAFWCNPISGHATLYWYQQILGQGPKLLIQFQNNGVVDDSQLPKDRFSAERLKGVDSTLKIQPAKLEDSAVYLCASSPTSIRVTGELFFGEGSRLTVL.

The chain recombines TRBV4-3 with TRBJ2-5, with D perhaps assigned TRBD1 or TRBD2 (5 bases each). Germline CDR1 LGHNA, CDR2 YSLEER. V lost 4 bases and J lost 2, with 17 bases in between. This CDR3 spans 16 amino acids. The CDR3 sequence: CASSRLTGKGQETQYF. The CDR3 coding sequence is TGCGCCAGCAGCCGACTCACGGGGAAGGGGCAAGAGACCCAGTACTTC.

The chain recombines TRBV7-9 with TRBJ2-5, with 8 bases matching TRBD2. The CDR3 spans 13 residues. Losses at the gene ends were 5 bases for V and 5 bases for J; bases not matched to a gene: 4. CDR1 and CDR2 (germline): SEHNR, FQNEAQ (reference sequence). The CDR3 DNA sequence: TGTGCCAGCAGCCTGACTAGCGTCGAGACCCAGTACTTC. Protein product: CASSLTSVETQYF.

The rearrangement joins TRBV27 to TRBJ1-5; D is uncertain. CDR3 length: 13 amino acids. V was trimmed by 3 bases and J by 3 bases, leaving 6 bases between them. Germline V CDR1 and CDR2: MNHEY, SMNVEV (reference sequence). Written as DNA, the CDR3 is TGTGCCAGCAGTTTCTATCCCAATCAGCCCCAGCATTTT. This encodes CASSFYPNQPQHF.

CDR3 in amino acids: CASSIDPGTVYGYTF. CDR3 in DNA: TGTGCCAGTAGTATAGACCCCGGGACAGTCTATGGCTACACCTTC. J is TRBJ1-2 and V is TRBV19; 7 bases align to TRBD1. CDR3 size: 15 residues. Germline V CDR1 and CDR2: LNHDA, SQIVND (reference sequence). The trim removed 0 bases at V and 4 bases at J, leaving 5 bases unmatched.

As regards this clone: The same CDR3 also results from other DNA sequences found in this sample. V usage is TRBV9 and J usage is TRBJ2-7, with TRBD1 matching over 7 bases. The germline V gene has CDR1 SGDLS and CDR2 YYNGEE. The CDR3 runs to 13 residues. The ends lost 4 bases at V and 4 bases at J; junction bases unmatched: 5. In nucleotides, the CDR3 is TGTGCCAGCAGCCTCAGACAGGGTTACGAGCAGTACTTC. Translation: CASSLRQGYEQYF.

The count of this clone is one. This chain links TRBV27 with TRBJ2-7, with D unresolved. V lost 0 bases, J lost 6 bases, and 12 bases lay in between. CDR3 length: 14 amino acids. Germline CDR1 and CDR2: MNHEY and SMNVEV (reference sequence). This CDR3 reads CASSLSISLSEQYF. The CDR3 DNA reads TGTGCCAGCAGTTTATCGATCAGTTTAAGCGAGCAGTACTTC.

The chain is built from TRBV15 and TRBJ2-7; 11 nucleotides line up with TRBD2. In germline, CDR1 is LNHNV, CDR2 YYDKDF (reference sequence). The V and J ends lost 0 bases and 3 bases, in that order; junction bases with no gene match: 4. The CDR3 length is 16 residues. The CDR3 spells CATSREGLAEHYEQYF. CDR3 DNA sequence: TGTGCCACCAGCAGAGAGGGACTAGCGGAGCACTACGAGCAGTACTTC. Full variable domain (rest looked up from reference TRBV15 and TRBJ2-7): DAMVIQNPRYQVTQFGKPVTLSCSQTLNHNVMYWYQQKSSQAPKLLFHYYDKDFNNEADTPDNFQSRRPNTSFCFLDIRSPGLGDTAMYLCATSREGLAEHYEQYFGPGTRLTVT.

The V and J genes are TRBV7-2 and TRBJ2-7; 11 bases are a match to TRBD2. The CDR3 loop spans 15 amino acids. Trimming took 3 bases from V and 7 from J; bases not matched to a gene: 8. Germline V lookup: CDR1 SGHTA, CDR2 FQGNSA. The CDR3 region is CASSFWLAGGEEQYF. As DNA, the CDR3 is TGTGCCAGCAGCTTTTGGCTAGCGGGAGGTGAAGAGCAGTACTTC.

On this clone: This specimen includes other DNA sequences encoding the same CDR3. CDR3 sequence: CASSLGGSFYEQYF. The CDR3 DNA is TGCGCCAGCAGCTTGGGGGGAAGTTTCTACGAGCAGTACTTC. The chain recombines TRBV5-1 with TRBJ2-7; D not certain. The CDR3 totals 14 residues. The germline V and J ends were trimmed by 0 bases and 3 bases, with 10 bases remaining between them. From germline, CDR1 is SGHRS and CDR2 YFSETQ.

This chain's CDR3 is CAISDIGLAGVYNEQFF. For the CDR3, the DNA is TGTGCCATCAGTGACATCGGACTAGCGGGGGTCTACAATGAGCAGTTCTTC. The V call is TRBV10-3, the J call TRBJ2-1; 13 bases are a match to TRBD2. This CDR3 spans 17 amino acids. Trimming cost V 3 bases and J 3 bases; bases outside gene matches: 5. Germline-derived CDR1 and CDR2 are ENHRY and SYGVKD.